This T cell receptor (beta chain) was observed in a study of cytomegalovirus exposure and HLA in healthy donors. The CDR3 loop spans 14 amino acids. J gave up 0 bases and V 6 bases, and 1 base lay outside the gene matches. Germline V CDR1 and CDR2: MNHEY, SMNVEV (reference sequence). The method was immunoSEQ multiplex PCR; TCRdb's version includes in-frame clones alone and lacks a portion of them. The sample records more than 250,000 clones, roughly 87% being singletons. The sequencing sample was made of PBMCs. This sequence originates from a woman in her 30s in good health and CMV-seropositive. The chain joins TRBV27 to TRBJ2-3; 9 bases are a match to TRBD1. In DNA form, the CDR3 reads TGTGCCAGCAGGACAGGGGGAAGCACAGATACGCAGTATTTT. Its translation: CASRTGGSTDTQYF.